Here is one T cell receptor beta chain with its context. In this sample, this clonotype turned up many times. Its recognized antigen is unknown. Within one base of it there is no much larger clone, and no base qualities were kept. To synthesize cDNA, template-switch 5'RACE was performed with a primer carrying a 10-nucleotide random unique molecular identifier so that each TCR transcript was tagged. Each sequencing run produced over 160 million TCR-beta sequences covering 15-18 subjects. The RNeasy kit was used to extract total RNA. The KAPA Real-time Library Amplification kit was used to amplify TCR-beta VDJ regions with primers for the TCR constant region and the 5'RACE anchor. A first PCR added sample indexes and Illumina adaptors, and a second PCR then raised library yield. The roughly 650 bp TCR product was size-selected on a 2% E-gel SizeSelection system after Ampure bead purification. Before pooling, library quality was assessed on a Bioanalyzer, concentration was determined with Qubit, and library quantification was performed with the Kapa Library Quantification kit. Paired-end 2 x 150 bp sequencing of the libraries was performed on an Illumina HiSeq 2500. To increase sequence diversity, about 25-30% phiX was spiked into each library pool. The original pipeline was this. The quality-filtered reads were processed with the UMI-based MiGEC pipeline, whose error correction step removed more than 80% of the raw TCR sequences. VDJ genes were aligned to IMGT germline references, and each clonotype was defined by a unique CDR3 amino acid sequence together with V-J genes. Clonal expansion, Shannon diversity and CDR3 relatedness were evaluated with VDJtools (CalcPairwiseDistances, ClusterSamples), while phylogenetic trees were built in CLCbio workbench. Using coefficient-of-variation modelling across technical triplicates, the study counted a clone as expanded if it had at least 8 unique UMIs. TCRdb trimmed the raw reads at Q25, called clones with MiXCR and kept productive beta chains. Each record represents a unique CDR3 protein, reported with the most common genes and DNA among its rows. The authors' filters were not applied to this entry. The sample has 55,000 to 70,000 distinct CDR3 sequences on record, 3.2% of them singletons. The ten top clones hold approximately 4.7% of the sample.

Unsorted PBMC libraries were generated from 2 million PBMCs stored in RNAlater at -80 °C until RNA extraction. The multiple sclerosis patients were enrolled in a US clinical protocol that evaluated disease progression with magnetic resonance imaging. Peripheral blood underwent Ficoll-Hypaque density gradient centrifugation to isolate PBMCs, which were then cryopreserved in liquid nitrogen. The data are from a study of neurological immune-mediated disorders (dated by TCRdb to about 2019). Background on the whole study: Of the approximately 34 multiple sclerosis patients, some 30 had relapsing-remitting MS and 3 had secondary progressive MS. Peripheral blood TCR-beta repertoires from patients with HTLV-I-associated myelopathy (HAM/TSP), patients with multiple sclerosis, and healthy controls were compared in the study using UMI-based sequencing. The roughly 100 TCR-beta libraries covered PBMC samples along with longitudinal samples, technical triplicates, and paired sorted CD4+ and CD8+ T-cell subsets. The cohort was made up of approximately 71 subjects, consisting of some 15 HAM/TSP patients, some 35 multiple sclerosis patients and around 20 healthy controls. Broader findings and caveats from the paper: Expanded clones from different subjects shared no identical CDR3 amino acid sequences, which suggests that TCR-beta repertoires were private in all groups. No clinical or MRI features were associated with the MS cluster, and the authors said that larger cohorts are needed. The highest TCR clonal expansion was observed in HAM/TSP patients, whereas the lowest was observed in MS patients, even when compared with healthy controls. In a phylogenetic analysis, the repertoires of 18 out of 34 MS patients fell into a single cluster of related CDR3 sequences, pointing to a possible signature at the repertoire level.

Between the V and J ends, shortened by 3 bases and 7 bases respectively, the junction contains 12 bases. Spanning cysteine to phenylalanine, the CDR3 consists of 13 amino acids. Only the CDR3 region is kept as DNA, spanning 39 bases read in frame from base 1. CDR1 MNHNY and CDR2 SVGAGI were looked up in the germline V gene (reference sequence). The receptor was isolated from a woman aged 50 to 60 with multiple sclerosis. Sequenced sample: PBMCs. The receptor chain draws on TRBV6-6 and TRBJ1-2; no D gene can be assigned with confidence. The CDR3 sequence is CASSYTAGGGYTF. In nucleotides, the sequence is TGTGCCAGCAGTTATACGGCAGGAGGTGGCTACACCTTC.